The clone carrying this T cell receptor beta chain was seen a handful of times. Antigen unknown. This CDR3 comprises 16 residues. V was clipped by 2 bases and J by 1 base; unmatched bases: 6. Germline CDR1 reads MNHEY; CDR2 reads SMNVEV (reference sequence). The data were obtained in a study of cytomegalovirus exposure and HLA in healthy donors. Study observations and caveats: As a later analysis showed, a missense DCLRE1C variant was linked to trimming of TCR beta V- and J-genes. Follow-up analysis found HLA locus-dependent TCR association rates, highest for DRB1 and lowest for HLA-C.

The PCR ran on 60 Vbeta and 13 Jbeta primers. TCRdb's table, derived via immunoSEQ multiplex PCR, lists solely in-frame clones and lacks some. The table has over 110,000 clones, approximately 80% seen once. This clonotype was sampled from a woman between 35 and 50 years old in good health and CMV-seropositive. J is TRBJ1-2 and V is TRBV27; 8 bases line up with TRBD1. The specimen was PBMCs. CDR3 sequence (DNA): TGTGCCAGCAGTTTAAGCCGCAGGGGGCTTAACTATGGCTACACCTTC. Translating gives CASSLSRRGLNYGYTF.